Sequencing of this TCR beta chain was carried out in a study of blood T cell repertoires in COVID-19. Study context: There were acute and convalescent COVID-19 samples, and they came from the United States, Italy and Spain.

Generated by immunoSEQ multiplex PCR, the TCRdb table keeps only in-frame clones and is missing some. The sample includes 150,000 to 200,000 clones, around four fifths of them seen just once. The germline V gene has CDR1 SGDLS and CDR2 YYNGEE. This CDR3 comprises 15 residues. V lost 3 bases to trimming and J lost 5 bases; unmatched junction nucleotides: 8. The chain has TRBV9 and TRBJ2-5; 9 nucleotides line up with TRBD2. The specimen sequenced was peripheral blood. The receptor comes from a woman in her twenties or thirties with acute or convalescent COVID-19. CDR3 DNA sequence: TGTGCCAGCAGCGCCGGCGGGGGGGCCGGGGAGACCCAGTACTTC. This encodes CASSAGGGAGETQYF.